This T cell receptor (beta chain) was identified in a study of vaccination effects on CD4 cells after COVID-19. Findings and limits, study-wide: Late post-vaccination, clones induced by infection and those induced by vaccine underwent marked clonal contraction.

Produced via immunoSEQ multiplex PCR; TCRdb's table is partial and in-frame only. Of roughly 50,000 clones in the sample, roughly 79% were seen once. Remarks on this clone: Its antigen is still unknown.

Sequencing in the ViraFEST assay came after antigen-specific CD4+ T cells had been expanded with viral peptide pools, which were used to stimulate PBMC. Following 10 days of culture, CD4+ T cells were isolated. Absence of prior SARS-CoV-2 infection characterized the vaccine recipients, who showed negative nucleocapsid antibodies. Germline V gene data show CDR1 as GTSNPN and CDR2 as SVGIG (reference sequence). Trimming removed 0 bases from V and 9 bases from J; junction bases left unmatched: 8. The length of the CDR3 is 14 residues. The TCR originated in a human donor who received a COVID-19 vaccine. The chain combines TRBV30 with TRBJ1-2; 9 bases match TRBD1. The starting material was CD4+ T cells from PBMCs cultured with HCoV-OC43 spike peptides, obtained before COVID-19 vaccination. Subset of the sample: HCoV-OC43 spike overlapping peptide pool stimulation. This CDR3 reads CAWSVRGQGSSYTF. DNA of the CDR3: TGTGCCTGGAGTGTACGGGGACAGGGCTCCAGCTACACCTTC.